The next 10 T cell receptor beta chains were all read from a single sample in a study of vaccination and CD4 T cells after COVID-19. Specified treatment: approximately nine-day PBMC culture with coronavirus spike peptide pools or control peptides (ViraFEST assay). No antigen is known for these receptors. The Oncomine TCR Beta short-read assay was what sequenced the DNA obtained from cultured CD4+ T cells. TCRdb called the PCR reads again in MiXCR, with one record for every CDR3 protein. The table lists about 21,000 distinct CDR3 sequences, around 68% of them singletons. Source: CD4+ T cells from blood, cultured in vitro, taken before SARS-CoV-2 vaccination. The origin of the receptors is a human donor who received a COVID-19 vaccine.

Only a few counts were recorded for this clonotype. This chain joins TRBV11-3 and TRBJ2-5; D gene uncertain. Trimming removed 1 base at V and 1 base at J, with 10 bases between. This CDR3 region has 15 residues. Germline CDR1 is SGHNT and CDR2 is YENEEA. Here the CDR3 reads CASSLGADFQETQYF. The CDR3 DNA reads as TGTGCCAGCAGCTTAGGGGCAGACTTCCAAGAGACCCAGTACTTC.

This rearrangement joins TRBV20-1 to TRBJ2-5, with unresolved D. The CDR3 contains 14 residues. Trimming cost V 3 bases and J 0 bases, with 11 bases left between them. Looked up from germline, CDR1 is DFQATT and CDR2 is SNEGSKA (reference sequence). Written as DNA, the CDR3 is TGCAGTGCTAGTTTGACGGCGTACCAAGAGACCCAGTACTTC. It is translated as CSASLTAYQETQYF.

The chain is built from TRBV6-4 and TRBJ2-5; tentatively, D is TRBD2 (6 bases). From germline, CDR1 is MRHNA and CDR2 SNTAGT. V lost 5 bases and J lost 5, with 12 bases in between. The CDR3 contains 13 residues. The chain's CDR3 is CASSLQEGETQYF. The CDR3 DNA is TGTGCCAGCAGTCTACAGGAGGGGGAGACCCAGTACTTC.

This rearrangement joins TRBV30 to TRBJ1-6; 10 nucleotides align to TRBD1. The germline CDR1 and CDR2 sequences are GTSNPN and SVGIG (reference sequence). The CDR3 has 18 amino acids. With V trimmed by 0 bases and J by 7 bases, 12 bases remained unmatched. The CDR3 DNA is TGTGCCTGGAGTGTACAGGGAGACAGGGGGCTTCGGAATTCACCCCTCCACTTT. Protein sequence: CAWSVQGDRGLRNSPLHF.

The CDR3 DNA is TGTGCCACCAGACCGTATAGCGGGGCCAGCTTCTCCTACGAGCAGTACTTC. Translation: CATRPYSGASFSYEQYF. This rearrangement joins TRBV24-1 to TRBJ2-7, with 8 positions matching TRBD2. V shed 7 bases and J 0 bases; nucleotides not matched to a gene: 13. CDR3 length: 17 residues. Germline V gene sequence: CDR1 KGHDR, CDR2 SFDVKD.

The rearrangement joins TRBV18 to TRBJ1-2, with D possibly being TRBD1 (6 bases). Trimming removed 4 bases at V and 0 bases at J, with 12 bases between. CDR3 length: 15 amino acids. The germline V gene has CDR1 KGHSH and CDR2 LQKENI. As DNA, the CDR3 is TGTGCCAGCTCACAAAACAGGGAAGCTAACTATGGCTACACCTTC. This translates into CASSQNREANYGYTF.

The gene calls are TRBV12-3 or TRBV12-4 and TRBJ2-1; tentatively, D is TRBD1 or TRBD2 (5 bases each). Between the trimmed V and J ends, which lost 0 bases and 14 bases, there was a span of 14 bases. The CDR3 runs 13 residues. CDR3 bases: TGTGCCAGCAGTTTAGCGATGGGGACCGGCGAGTTCTTC. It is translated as CASSLAMGTGEFF.

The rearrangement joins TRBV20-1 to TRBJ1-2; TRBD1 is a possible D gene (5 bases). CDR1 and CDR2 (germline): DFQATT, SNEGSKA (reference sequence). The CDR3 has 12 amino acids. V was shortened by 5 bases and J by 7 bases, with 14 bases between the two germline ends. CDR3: CSAAQAGSGYTF. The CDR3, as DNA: TGCAGTGCTGCACAGGCCGGCAGTGGCTACACCTTC.

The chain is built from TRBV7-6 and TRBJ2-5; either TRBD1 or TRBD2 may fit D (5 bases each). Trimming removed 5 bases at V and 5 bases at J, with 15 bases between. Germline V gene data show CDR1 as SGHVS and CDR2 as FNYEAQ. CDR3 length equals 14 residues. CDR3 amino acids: CASSPGPRRETQYF. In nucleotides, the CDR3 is TGTGCCAGCAGCCCGGGACCTCGAAGGGAGACCCAGTACTTC.

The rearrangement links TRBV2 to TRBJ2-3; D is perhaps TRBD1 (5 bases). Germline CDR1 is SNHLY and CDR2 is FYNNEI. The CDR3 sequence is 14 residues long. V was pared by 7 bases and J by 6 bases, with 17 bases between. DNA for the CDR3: TGTGCCAGCATGGTGGGGCAGCGTACGGATACGCAGTATTTT. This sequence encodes CASMVGQRTDTQYF.